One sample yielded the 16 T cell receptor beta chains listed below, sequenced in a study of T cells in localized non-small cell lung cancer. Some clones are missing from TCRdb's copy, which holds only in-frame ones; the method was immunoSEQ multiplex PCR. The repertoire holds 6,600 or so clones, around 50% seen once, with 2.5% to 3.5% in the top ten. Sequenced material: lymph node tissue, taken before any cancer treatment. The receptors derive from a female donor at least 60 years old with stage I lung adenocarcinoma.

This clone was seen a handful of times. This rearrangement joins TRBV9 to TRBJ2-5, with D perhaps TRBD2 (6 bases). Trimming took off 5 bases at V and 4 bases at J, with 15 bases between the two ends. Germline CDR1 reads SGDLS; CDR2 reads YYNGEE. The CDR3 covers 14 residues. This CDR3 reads CASSEGRGAETQYF. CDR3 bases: TGTGCCAGCAGTGAGGGACGCGGGGCAGAGACCCAGTACTTC.

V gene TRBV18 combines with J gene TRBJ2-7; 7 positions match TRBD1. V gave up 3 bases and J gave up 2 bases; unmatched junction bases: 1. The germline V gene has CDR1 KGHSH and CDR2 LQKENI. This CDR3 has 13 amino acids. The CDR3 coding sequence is TGTGCCAGCTCACCGGGACAGACCTACGAGCAGTACTTC. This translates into CASSPGQTYEQYF. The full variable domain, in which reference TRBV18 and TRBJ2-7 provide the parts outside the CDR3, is NAGVMQNPRHLVRRRGQEARLRCSPMKGHSHVYWYRQLPEEGLKFMVYLQKENIIDESGMPKERFSAEFPKEGPSILRIQQVVRGDSAAYFCASSPGQTYEQYFGPGTRLTVT.

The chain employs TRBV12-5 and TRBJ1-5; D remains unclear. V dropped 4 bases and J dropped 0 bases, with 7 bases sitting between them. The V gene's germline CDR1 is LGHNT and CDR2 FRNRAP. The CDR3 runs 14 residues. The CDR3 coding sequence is TGTGCTAGTGGTTCCGGGTATAGCAATCAGCCCCAGCATTTT. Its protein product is CASGSGYSNQPQHF.

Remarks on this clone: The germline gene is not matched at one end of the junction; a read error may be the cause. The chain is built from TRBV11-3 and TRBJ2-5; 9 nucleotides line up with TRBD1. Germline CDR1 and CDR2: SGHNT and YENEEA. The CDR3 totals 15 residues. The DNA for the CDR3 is TGTGCTAGCAGCTTCGACAGGGGGTTAGGGGAGACCCAGTACTTC. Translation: CASSFDRGLGETQYF.

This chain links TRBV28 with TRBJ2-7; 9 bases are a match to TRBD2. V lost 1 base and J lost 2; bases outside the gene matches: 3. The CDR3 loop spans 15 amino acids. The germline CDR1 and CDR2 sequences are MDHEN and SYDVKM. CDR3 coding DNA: TGTGCCAGCAGTTTATCTAGCGGGGCTGCCTACGAGCAGTACTTC. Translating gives CASSLSSGAAYEQYF.

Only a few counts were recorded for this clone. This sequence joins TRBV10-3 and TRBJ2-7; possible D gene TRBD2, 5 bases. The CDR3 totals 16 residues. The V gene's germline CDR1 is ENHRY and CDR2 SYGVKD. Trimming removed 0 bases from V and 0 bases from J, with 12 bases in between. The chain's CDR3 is CAISESSSGSSYEQYF. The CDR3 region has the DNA TGTGCCATCAGTGAGTCGAGTTCGGGGAGCTCCTACGAGCAGTACTTC.

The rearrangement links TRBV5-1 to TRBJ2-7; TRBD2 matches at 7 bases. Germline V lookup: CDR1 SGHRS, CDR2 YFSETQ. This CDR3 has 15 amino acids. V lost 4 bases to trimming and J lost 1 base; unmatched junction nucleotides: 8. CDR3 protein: CASSPDGGDSYEQYF. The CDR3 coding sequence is TGCGCCAGCAGCCCCGATGGGGGGGATTCCTACGAGCAGTACTTC. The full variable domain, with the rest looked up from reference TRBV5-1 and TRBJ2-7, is KAGVTQTPRYLIKTRGQQVTLSCSPISGHRSVSWYQQTPGQGLQFLFEYFSETQRNKGNFPGRFSGRQFSNSRSEMNVSTLELGDSALYLCASSPDGGDSYEQYFGPGTRLTVT.

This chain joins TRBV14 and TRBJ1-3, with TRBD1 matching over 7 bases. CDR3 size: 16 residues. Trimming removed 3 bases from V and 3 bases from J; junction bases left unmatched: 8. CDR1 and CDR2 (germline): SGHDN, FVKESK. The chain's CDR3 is CASSQGQKRYGNTIYF. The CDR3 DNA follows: TGTGCCAGCAGCCAGGGACAGAAACGGTATGGAAACACCATATATTTT.

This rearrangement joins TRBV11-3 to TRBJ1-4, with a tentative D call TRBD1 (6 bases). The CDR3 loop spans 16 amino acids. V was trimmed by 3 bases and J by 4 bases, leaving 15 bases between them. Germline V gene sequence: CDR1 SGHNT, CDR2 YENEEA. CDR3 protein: CASSLGQGRNNEKLFF. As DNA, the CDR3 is TGTGCCAGCAGCTTGGGTCAGGGGCGTAATAATGAAAAACTGTTTTTT.

CDR3 nucleotide sequence: TGTGCCTGGGGCAGACTAGGGCAGAAGGGGATGGAGCAGTACTTC. Protein: CAWGRLGQKGMEQYF. The chain has TRBV30 and TRBJ2-7; a possible D gene is TRBD2 (6 bases). V was clipped by 5 bases and J by 7 bases, with 24 bases between them. The CDR3 totals 15 residues. Germline CDR1 is GTSNPN and CDR2 is SVGIG (reference sequence).

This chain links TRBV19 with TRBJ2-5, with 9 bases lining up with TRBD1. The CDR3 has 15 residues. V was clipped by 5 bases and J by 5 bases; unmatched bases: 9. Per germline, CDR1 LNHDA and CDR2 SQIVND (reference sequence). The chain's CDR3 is CASSLPGTGRETQYF. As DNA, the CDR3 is TGTGCCAGTAGTTTACCCGGGACAGGGCGGGAGACCCAGTACTTC.

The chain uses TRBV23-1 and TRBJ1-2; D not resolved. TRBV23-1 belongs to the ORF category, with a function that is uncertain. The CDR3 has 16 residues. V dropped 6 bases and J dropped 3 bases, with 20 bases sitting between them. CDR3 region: CASSQYHGRTDYGYTF. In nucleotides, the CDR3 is TGCGCCAGCAGCCAGTACCACGGACGGACGGACTATGGCTACACCTTC.

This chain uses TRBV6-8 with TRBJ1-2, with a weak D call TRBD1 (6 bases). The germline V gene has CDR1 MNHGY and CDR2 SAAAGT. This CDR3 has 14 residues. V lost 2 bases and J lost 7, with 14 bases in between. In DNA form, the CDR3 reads TGTGCCAGCAGTTACACCACTACAGGGCCTGGCTACACCTTC. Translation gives CASSYTTTGPGYTF.

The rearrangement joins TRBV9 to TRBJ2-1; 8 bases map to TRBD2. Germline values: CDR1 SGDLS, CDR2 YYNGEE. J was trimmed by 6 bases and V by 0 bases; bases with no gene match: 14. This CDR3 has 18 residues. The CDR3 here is CASSVGALAGLPFNEQFF. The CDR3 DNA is TGTGCCAGCAGCGTAGGGGCCCTAGCGGGCTTACCGTTCAATGAGCAGTTCTTC.

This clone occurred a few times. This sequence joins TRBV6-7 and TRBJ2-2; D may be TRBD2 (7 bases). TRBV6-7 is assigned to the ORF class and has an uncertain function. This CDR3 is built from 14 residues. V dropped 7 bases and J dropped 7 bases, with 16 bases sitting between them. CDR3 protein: CASTSRGASGELFF. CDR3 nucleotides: TGTGCCAGCACGTCCCGGGGGGCGAGCGGGGAGCTGTTTTTT.

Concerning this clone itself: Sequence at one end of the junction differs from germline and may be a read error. CDR3 sequence reads: CASSPQGNEKLFF. Written as DNA, the CDR3 is TGTGCTAGCTCACCACAGGGGAATGAAAAACTGTTTTTT. V and J are TRBV18 and TRBJ1-4; 7 nucleotides match TRBD1. CDR3 length: 13 amino acids. The germline CDR1 and CDR2 sequences are KGHSH and LQKENI.